This T cell receptor (beta chain) was identified during a study of human T cells and chemical hapten exposure (dated by TCRdb to the early 2020s). Turning to the overall study: For sensitization, 2% DPC in acetone was applied to a 2 cm by 2 cm area of upper inner arm skin. Weekly therapeutic DPC doses were additionally applied to the scalp of patients throughout the roughly 22-week study period. Patch testing on the upper back used Finn chambers containing 0.01% DPC, with scoring done after 6 days according to International Contact Dermatitis Research Group standards. Most of the patients in the cohort were female, and the cohort covered alopecia areata with under or over 50% scalp involvement, alopecia totalis and alopecia universalis. Libraries were combined into a pool for sequencing, and differences in TCR yield between samples came mainly from small differences in library volumes within the pool. In alopecia patients, the study followed how the peripheral blood TCR repertoire changed in vivo over primary and secondary sensitization to diphenylcyclopropenone (DPC), a hapten. Blood samples were taken from patients before sensitization (week 0) and then at 2, 6 and about 24 weeks after DPC sensitization. Blood for TCR sequencing was provided by twenty-nine alopecia patients at one to four time points (pre-sensitization, 2, 6 and 24 weeks). Study-level results and caveats: Expanded TCRs formed significantly more large CDR3 similarity clusters than pre-sensitization or healthy control sets, consistent with antigen-driven responses. DPC sensitization did not change how many TCRs were above 1 in 1000 frequency, and no evidence was found of alterations in global repertoire structure. The number of PT1 expanded TCRs positively correlated with patch test score, significant at thresholds 8, 16 and 32 but not 4. Repeated subsampling changed both the strength of the expansion versus patch-test correlation and the threshold at which the correlation became significant. Because all patients had alopecia, a presumed autoimmune disease, the immune response of the patients might differ from that of healthy individuals.

In this sample, this clonotype turned up a few times. This clone's antigen is unknown. Per-nucleotide qualities are absent, and no much larger clonotype sits a single base away. To prepare the library, RACE was applied. Sequencing relied on a NextSeq 500. Library preparation attached unique molecular identifiers to individual cDNA molecules for quantitative, reproducible TCR counting. For every blood RNA sample, sequencing covered both the TCR alpha and TCR beta chains. The study's processing was this. The median number of TCRs per sample was over 85,000, ranging from 23,224 to 690,600. The Decombinator software suite was used to annotate the V, J and CDR3 of the TCR reads. For the PS versus PT1 abundance plots, all samples were subsampled to the same number of TCRs (28,000). TCRs were defined as expanded if absent before sensitization and observed at least eight times at the 2-week time point. The public reads were reprocessed in TCRdb via fastp at Q25 and MiXCR, keeping in-frame beta chains. Rows are combined by CDR3 protein, so each entry shows the most common genes and DNA. These V and J calls are TCRdb output, not the study's own analysis. Present in this sample are 300,000 to 450,000 distinct CDR3 sequences, approximately 5.1% of which were seen just once. In total, the top ten clones hold around 2.6% of the sample.

The sample's time point label, in plain terms: pre-sensitization, week 0. In light of the paper, this sample's treatment or condition label describes: therapeutic diphenylcyclopropenone sensitization with weekly scalp DPC. At every patch-test visit, the blood draw took place before the patch test was put on. To be eligible, patients had to be aged 18 to 70, diagnosed with alopecia and judged suitable for DPC therapy, while pregnant patients were excluded. Unfractionated whole blood was collected in Tempus Blood RNA tubes, and total RNA was extracted from that blood. Its CDR3 holds 13 amino acids, cysteine through phenylalanine. Only the CDR3 part of the read is kept: 39 bases, read in frame from the first base. CDR1 is given as SGHDT and CDR2 as YYEEEE, both from the germline V gene. V is pared back by 0 bases and J by 14 bases, with 17 bases lying between the germline termini.

Rearrangement joined TRBV5-6 to TRBJ1-2; perhaps TRBD1 is the D gene, with 5 bases matching. The sample consisted of whole blood, taken in connection with sensitization to the hapten diphenylcyclopropenone (DPC). This sequence was found in a woman between 45 and 65 years old with alopecia areata. Some clones in this sample may be carry-over from other donors' samples. The DNA reads as follows: TGTGCCAGCAGCTTGGTGGGGGGAGTCTCTCGTACCTTC. This codes for CASSLVGGVSRTF.